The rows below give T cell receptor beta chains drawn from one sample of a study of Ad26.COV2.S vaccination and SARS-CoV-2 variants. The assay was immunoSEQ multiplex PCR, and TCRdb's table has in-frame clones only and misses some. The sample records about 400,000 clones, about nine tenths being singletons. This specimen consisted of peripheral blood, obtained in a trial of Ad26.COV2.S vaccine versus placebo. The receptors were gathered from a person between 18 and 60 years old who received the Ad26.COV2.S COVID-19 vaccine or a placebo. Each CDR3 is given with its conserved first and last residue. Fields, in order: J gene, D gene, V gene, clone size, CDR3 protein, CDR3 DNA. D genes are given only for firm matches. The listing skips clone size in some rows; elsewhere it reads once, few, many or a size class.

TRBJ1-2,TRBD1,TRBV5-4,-,CASSQQGTHGYTF,TGTGCCAGCAGCCAACAGGGGACTCATGGCTACACCTTC
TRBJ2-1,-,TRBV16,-,CASSQFPYEQFF,TGTGCCAGCAGCCAATTCCCTTATGAGCAGTTCTTC
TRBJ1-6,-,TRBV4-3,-,CASSFSGAARNSPLHF,TGCGCCAGCAGCTTTTCAGGGGCAGCTCGTAATTCACCCCTCCACTTT
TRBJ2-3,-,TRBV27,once,CASSSAPGVTDTQYF,TGTGCCAGCAGTTCGGCCCCAGGGGTCACAGATACGCAGTATTTT
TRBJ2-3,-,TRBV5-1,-,CASSLAFTVLTDTQYF,TGCGCCAGCAGCTTGGCCTTTACGGTCTTAACAGATACGCAGTATTTT
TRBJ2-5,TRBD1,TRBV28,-,CASSSGRQGRETQYF,TGTGCCAGCAGTTCAGGCCGACAGGGAAGGGAGACCCAGTACTTC
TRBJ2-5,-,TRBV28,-,CASSFLADQETQYF,TGTGCCAGCAGTTTCTTAGCGGACCAAGAGACCCAGTACTTC
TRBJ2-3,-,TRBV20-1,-,CSAPRPRTQYF,TGCAGTGCTCCCCGGCCCCGTACGCAGTATTTT
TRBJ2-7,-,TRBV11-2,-,CASSSPGGIYSYEQYF,TGTGCCAGCAGCTCGCCGGGTGGGATCTACTCCTACGAGCAGTACTTC
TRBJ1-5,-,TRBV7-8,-,CASSLVRGSNQPQHF,TGTGCCAGCAGCTTAGTTAGGGGTAGCAATCAGCCCCAGCATTTT
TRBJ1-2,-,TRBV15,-,CATSSQGSYGYTF,TGTGCCACCAGCTCGCAGGGATCCTATGGCTACACCTTC
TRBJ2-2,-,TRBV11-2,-,CASSLATRVGELFF,TGTGCCAGCAGCTTAGCGACCAGGGTCGGGGAGCTGTTTTTT
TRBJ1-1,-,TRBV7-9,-,CASSFSRGSTEAFF,TGTGCCAGCAGCTTTTCAAGGGGATCAACTGAAGCTTTCTTT
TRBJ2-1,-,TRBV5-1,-,CASSLGAGSYNEQFF,TGCGCCAGCAGCTTGGGGGCAGGCTCCTACAATGAGCAGTTCTTC
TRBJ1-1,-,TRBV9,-,CASSVTGNTEAFF,TGTGCCAGCAGCGTAACCGGGAACACTGAAGCTTTCTTT
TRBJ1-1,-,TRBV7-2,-,CASSPRSLTGLDTEAFF,TGTGCCAGCAGCCCCCGATCCCTCACAGGGTTGGACACTGAAGCTTTCTTT
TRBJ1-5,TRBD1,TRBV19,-,CASSTDRVRNQPQHF,TGTGCCAGTAGTACAGACAGGGTGCGCAATCAGCCCCAGCATTTT
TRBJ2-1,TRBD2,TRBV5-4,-,CASSLKVSAGGLNEQFF,TGTGCCAGCAGCTTAAAGGTCTCGGCGGGGGGGCTCAATGAGCAGTTCTTC
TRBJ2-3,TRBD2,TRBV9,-,CASSTQRAGEVTDTQYF,TGTGCCAGCAGCACCCAGCGAGCGGGGGAGGTGACAGATACGCAGTATTTT
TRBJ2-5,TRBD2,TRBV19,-,CASSTTSRETQYF,TGTGCCAGTAGCACGACTAGCCGGGAGACCCAGTACTTC
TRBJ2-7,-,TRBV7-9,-,CASSSGRIEAYEQYF,TGTGCCAGCAGCTCGGGACGGATAGAAGCCTACGAGCAGTACTTC
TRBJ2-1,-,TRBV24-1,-,CATSDIQGRNEQFF,TGTGCCACCAGTGATATACAGGGTAGGAATGAGCAGTTCTTC
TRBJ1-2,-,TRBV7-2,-,CASSRKDGLLYGYTF,TGTGCCAGCAGCAGAAAAGACGGACTCCTCTATGGCTACACCTTC
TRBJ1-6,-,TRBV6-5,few,CASSYSWDSPLHF,TGTGCCAGCAGTTACTCATGGGATTCACCCCTCCACTTT
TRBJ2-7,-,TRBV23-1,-,CASGHPALGLYEQYF,TGCGCCAGCGGCCACCCGGCGCTTGGCCTATACGAGCAGTACTTC
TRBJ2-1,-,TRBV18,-,CASSPYYRAEQFF,TGTGCCAGCTCACCCTACTACAGGGCTGAGCAGTTCTTC
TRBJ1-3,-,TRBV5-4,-,CASSWGGYRSGNTIYF,TGTGCCAGCAGCTGGGGGGGGTACAGATCTGGAAACACCATATATTTT
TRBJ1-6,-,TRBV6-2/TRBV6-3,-,CASSYEGRASPLHF,TGTGCCAGCAGTTATGAGGGCCGGGCATCACCCCTCCACTTT
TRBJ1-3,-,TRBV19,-,CASSRGQGNTIYF,TGTGCCAGTAGTAGAGGACAGGGAAACACCATATATTTT
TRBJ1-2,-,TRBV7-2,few,CASSRDRNYGYTF,TGTGCCAGCAGCCGAGACAGGAACTATGGCTACACCTTC
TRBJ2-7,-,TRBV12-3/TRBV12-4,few,CASSPSGVEQYF,TGTGCCAGCAGTCCTTCAGGGGTCGAGCAGTACTTC
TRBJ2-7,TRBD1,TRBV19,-,CASSMGTGWYEQYF,TGTGCCAGTAGTATGGGGACAGGGTGGTACGAGCAGTACTTC
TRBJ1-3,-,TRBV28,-,CASSLRTPSGNTIYF,TGTGCCAGCAGTTTAAGGACACCCTCTGGAAACACCATATATTTT
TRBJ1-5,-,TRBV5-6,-,CASSLAGSGPQHF,TGTGCCAGCAGCTTGGCAGGTAGCGGGCCCCAGCATTTT
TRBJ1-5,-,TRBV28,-,CASSLYHGNQPQHF,TGTGCCAGCAGTTTATATCATGGGAATCAGCCCCAGCATTTT
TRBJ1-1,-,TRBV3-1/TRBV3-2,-,CASSLDPGAVTEAFF,TGTGCCAGCAGCCTGGATCCGGGGGCAGTTACTGAAGCTTTCTTT
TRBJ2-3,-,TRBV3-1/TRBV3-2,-,CASSQSVGDTQYF,TGTGCCAGCAGCCAATCTGTGGGAGATACGCAGTATTTT
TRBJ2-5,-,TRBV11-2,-,CASSLWASKETQYF,TGTGCCAGCAGCTTGTGGGCCTCTAAGGAGACCCAGTACTTC
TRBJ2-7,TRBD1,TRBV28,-,CASNLGQSYYEQYF,TGTGCCAGCAACCTGGGACAGTCCTACTACGAGCAGTACTTC
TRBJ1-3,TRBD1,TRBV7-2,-,CASSSPRTGTDSGNTIYF,TGTGCCAGCAGCTCTCCAAGGACAGGCACTGACTCTGGAAACACCATATATTTT
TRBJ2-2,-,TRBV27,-,CASTQGTNTGELFF,TGTGCCAGCACCCAGGGAACGAACACCGGGGAGCTGTTTTTT
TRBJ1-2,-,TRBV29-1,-,CSVDTQNTNYGYTF,TGCAGCGTGGATACTCAAAACACTAACTATGGCTACACCTTC
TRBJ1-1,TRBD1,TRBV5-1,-,CASSLGTGGWTEAFF,TGCGCCAGCAGCTTGGGGACAGGGGGCTGGACTGAAGCTTTCTTT
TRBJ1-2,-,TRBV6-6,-,CASSPKPQDGYTF,TGTGCCAGCAGTCCTAAGCCCCAAGATGGCTACACCTTC
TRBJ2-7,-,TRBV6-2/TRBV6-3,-,CASSHYEQYF,TGTGCCAGCAGTCACTACGAGCAGTACTTC
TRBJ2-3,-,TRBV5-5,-,CASSLGGPLAGKIDTQYF,TGTGCCAGCAGCCTGGGGGGCCCGTTGGCAGGGAAAATTGATACGCAGTATTTT
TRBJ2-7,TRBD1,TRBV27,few,CASSLQTGGNYEQYF,TGTGCCAGCAGTCTACAAACAGGGGGCAACTACGAGCAGTACTTC
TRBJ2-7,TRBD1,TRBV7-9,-,CASSSPFVDRGLPYEQYF,TGTGCCAGCAGCTCCCCATTCGTTGACAGGGGGCTACCCTACGAGCAGTACTTC
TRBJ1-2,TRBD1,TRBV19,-,CASSPRDRGGYTF,TGTGCCAGTAGTCCGCGGGACAGGGGTGGCTACACCTTC
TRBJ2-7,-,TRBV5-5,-,CASSLGLGQAYEQYF,TGTGCCAGCAGCTTGGGTTTAGGGCAGGCCTACGAGCAGTACTTC
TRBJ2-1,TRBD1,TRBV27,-,CASSLWTGGYNEQFF,TGTGCCAGCAGTTTATGGACAGGGGGCTACAATGAGCAGTTCTTC
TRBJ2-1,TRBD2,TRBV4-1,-,CASSQSWGLAGGPFYNEQFF,TGCGCCAGCAGCCAATCATGGGGCCTAGCGGGGGGGCCCTTCTACAATGAGCAGTTCTTC
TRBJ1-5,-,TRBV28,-,CASTDSSNQPQHF,TGTGCCAGCACGGACAGTTCCAATCAGCCCCAGCATTTT
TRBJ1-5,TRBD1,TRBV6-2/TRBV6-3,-,CASSYAGGPNQPQHF,TGTGCCAGCAGTTATGCAGGGGGCCCAAATCAGCCCCAGCATTTT